The sequence of this TCR beta chain was determined in a study of OX40 agonist ivuxolimab in advanced cancers. Only in-frame clones appear in the TCRdb table, and some are missing; sequencing was by immunoSEQ multiplex PCR. The sample has about 41,000 clones, about 80% seen once. Unmatched junction bases numbered 16, after V lost 4 bases and J lost 6 bases. Per the germline V gene, CDR1 is MGHRA and CDR2 is YSYEKL. There are 17 residues in the CDR3. The chain combines TRBV4-1 with TRBJ2-5; 8 bases fit TRBD2. The clonotype was recovered from an adult with an advanced solid tumor such as melanoma, head and neck, liver or kidney cancer. Material: CD4+ or CD8+ T cells sorted from blood, obtained in a trial of the OX40 agonist ivuxolimab. The CDR3 DNA is TGCGCCAGCAGCCCACCCCCGGCGAGCGGGGGTGTTAAGACCCAGTACTTC. This translates into CASSPPPASGGVKTQYF.